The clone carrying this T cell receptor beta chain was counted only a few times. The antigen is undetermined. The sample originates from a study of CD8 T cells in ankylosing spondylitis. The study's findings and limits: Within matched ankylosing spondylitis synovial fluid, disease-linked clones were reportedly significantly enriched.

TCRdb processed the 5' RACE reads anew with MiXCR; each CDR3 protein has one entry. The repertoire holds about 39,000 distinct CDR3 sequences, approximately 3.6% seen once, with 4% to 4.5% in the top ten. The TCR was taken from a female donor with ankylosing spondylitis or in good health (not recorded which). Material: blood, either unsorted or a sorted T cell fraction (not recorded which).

The CDR3 spells CASTATGAKNIQYF. CDR3 sequence (DNA): TGTGCCAGCACCGCTACAGGGGCCAAAAACATTCAGTACTTC. The chain joins TRBV9 to TRBJ2-4; D may be TRBD1 (6 bases). Germline assignment: CDR1 SGDLS and CDR2 YYNGEE. The length of the CDR3 is 14 residues. V lost 6 bases and J 1 base, leaving 11 bases between the germline ends.